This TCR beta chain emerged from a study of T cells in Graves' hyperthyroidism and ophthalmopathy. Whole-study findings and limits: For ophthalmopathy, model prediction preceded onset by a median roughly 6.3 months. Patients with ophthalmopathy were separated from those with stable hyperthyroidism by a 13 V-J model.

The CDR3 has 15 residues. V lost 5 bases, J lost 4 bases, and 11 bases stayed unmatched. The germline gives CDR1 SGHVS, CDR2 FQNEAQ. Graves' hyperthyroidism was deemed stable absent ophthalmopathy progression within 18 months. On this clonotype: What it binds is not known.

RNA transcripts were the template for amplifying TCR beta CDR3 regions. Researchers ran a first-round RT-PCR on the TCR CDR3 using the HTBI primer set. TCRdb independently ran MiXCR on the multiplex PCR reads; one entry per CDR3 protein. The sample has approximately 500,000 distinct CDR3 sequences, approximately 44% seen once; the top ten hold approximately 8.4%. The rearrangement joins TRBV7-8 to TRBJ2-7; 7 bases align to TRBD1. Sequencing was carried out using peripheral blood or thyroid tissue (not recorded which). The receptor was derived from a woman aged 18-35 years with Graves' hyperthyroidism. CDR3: CASSPGQAWSYEQYF. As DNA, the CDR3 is TGTGCCAGCAGCCCAGGACAGGCGTGGTCATACGAGCAGTACTTC. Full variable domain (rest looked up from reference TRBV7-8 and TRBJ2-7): GAGVSQSPRYKVAKRGQDVALRCDPISGHVSLFWYQQALGQGPEFLTYFQNEAQLDKSGLPSDRFFAERPEGSVSTLKIQRTQQEDSAVYLCASSPGQAWSYEQYFGPGTRLTVT.